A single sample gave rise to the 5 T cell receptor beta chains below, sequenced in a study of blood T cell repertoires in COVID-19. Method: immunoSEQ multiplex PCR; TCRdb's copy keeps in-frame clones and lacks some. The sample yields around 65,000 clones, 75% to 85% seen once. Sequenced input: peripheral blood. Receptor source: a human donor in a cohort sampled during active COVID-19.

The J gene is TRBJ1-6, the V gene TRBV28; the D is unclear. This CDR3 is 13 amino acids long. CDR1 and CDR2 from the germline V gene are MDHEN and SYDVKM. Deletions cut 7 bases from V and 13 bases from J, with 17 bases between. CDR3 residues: CASKEGERWPLHF. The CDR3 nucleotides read TGTGCCAGCAAGGAGGGAGAGAGGTGGCCCCTCCACTTT. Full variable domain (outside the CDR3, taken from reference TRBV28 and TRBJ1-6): DVKVTQSSRYLVKRTGEKVFLECVQDMDHENMFWYRQDPGLGLRLIYFSYDVKMKEKGDIPEGYSVSREKKERFSLILESASTNQTSMYLCASKEGERWPLHFGNGTRLTVT.

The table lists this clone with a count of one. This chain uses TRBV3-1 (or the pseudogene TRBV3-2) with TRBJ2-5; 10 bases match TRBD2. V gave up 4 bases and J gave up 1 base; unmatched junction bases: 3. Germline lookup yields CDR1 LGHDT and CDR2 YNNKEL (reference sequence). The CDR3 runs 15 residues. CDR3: CASSPGTSVQETQYF. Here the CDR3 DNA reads TGTGCCAGCAGCCCAGGGACTAGCGTCCAAGAGACCCAGTACTTC.

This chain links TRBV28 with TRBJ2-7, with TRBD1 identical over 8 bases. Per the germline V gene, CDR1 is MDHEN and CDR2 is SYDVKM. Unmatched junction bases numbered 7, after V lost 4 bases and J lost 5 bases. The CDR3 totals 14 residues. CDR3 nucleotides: TGTGCCAGCAGTTCCCAGGGGGCGAGTAACGAGCAGTACGTC. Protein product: CASSSQGASNEQYV.

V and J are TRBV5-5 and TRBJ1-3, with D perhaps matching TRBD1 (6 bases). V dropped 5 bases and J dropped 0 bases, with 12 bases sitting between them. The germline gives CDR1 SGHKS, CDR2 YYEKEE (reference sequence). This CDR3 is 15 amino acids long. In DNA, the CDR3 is TGTGCCAGCAGTCGAGACAGGTACTCTGGAAACACCATATATTTT. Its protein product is CASSRDRYSGNTIYF.

In DNA, the CDR3 is TGTGCCAGCAGCTTAGCAGGACAGGGGGAGTACGAGCAGTACGTC. The encoded protein is CASSLAGQGEYEQYV. The rearrangement uses TRBV7-9 and TRBJ2-7; 10 bases fit TRBD1. Trimming at V came to 0 bases and at J to 4 bases, leaving 3 bases not matched to a gene. The germline CDR1 and CDR2 sequences are SEHNR and FQNEAQ (reference sequence). This CDR3 has 15 residues.